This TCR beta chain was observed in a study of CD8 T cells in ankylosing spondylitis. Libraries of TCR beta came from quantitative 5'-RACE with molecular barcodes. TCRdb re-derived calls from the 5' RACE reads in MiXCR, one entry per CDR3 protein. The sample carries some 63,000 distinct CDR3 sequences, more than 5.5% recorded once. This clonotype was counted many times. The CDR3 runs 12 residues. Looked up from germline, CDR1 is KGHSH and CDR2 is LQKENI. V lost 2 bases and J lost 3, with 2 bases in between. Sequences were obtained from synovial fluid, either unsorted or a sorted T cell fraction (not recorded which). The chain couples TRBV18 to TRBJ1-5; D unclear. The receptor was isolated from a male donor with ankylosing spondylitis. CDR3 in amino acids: CASSPVNQPQHF. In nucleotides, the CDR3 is TGTGCCAGCTCACCAGTCAATCAGCCCCAGCATTTT.